Listed below are T cell receptor beta chains from one sample, sequenced in a study of cytomegalovirus exposure and HLA in healthy donors. Using immunoSEQ multiplex PCR, the repertoire was profiled, and TCRdb retains in-frame clones only, with some absent. The sample carries about 180,000 clones, around three quarters recorded once. The sample was PBMCs. Receptor source: a man in his forties in good health and CMV-seronegative. Both conserved end residues are part of each CDR3. The D gene is left open where the match is weak. A row's size may be missing; if present it is once, few, many or a size class.

cdr3_aa cdr3_nt j_call v_call d_call clone_size
CASSLAGRTNSYEQYF TGTGCCAGCAGCTTAGCTGGTAGGACAAACTCCTACGAGCAGTACTTC TRBJ2-7 TRBV7-9 - -
CASSVSRGVGYSPLHF TGTGCCAGCAGTGTAAGCAGGGGGGTTGGCTATTCACCCCTCCACTTT TRBJ1-6 TRBV2 TRBD1 -
CASSYNEGENQPQHF TGTGCCAGCAGTTACAACGAGGGGGAAAATCAGCCCCAGCATTTT TRBJ1-5 TRBV6-6 - -
CAGTEGTSGNTQYF TGTGCCGGAACCGAAGGGACTAGCGGGAATACGCAGTATTTT TRBJ2-3 TRBV6-1 TRBD2 few
CAISVGASGSAGANVLTF TGTGCCATCAGTGTCGGGGCTAGCGGGAGTGCTGGGGCCAACGTCCTGACTTTC TRBJ2-6 TRBV10-3 TRBD2 -
CASSLALRGPRGEQFF TGTGCCAGCAGCTTAGCGCTAAGGGGCCCCAGGGGTGAGCAGTTCTTC TRBJ2-1 TRBV7-8 - -
CASSLGPANEQFF TGTGCCAGCAGCTTGGGGCCAGCGAATGAGCAGTTCTTC TRBJ2-1 TRBV7-3 - -
CASSQEVRVGEQYF TGCGCCAGCAGCCAAGAAGTCAGGGTGGGCGAGCAGTACTTC TRBJ2-7 TRBV4-1 - -
CASSISTSSYEQYF TGTGCCAGTAGTATTTCGACTTCCTCCTACGAGCAGTACTTC TRBJ2-7 TRBV19 - -
CAISEGTHTEAFF TGTGCCATCAGTGAGGGGACTCACACTGAAGCTTTCTTT TRBJ1-1 TRBV10-3 - once
CASSPRPGAEEQYF TGTGCCAGCTCACCACGGCCAGGGGCGGAGGAGCAGTACTTC TRBJ2-7 TRBV18 - -
CASTRRQRPNTEAFF TGTGCCAGCACCAGACGACAGAGACCGAACACTGAAGCTTTCTTT TRBJ1-1 TRBV6-6 - -
CASTNLAPSQASNQPQHF TGTGCCAGTACCAACCTAGCCCCATCCCAAGCTAGCAATCAGCCCCAGCATTTT TRBJ1-5 TRBV19 - -
CASSLYGSGYEQYF TGTGCCAGCAGTTTATACGGGAGTGGGTACGAGCAGTACTTC TRBJ2-7 TRBV27 - -
CASSRLEGTQYF TGTGCCAGTAGTCGACTAGAGGGGACCCAGTACTTC TRBJ2-5 TRBV19 - -
CASSLRLAGEGHEQYF TGCGCCAGCAGCCTGAGACTAGCGGGAGAAGGTCACGAGCAGTACTTC TRBJ2-7 TRBV4-3 TRBD2 -
CASSVTAGYGYTF TGTGCCAGCAGCGTAACGGCAGGATATGGCTACACCTTC TRBJ1-2 TRBV9 - -
CASRVGGGGTDTQYF TGTGCCAGCAGGGTGGGGGGAGGAGGTACAGATACGCAGTATTTT TRBJ2-3 TRBV6-5 - -
CASSQWGVNTIYF TGTGCCAGCAGCCAATGGGGGGTTAACACCATATATTTT TRBJ1-3 TRBV14 - -
CASGPRTDAYEQYF TGTGCTAGTGGTCCCCGGACAGATGCCTACGAGCAGTACTTC TRBJ2-7 TRBV12-5 - -
CASGQYRAGYNEQFF TGCGCCAGCGGCCAATATCGGGCAGGGTACAATGAGCAGTTCTTC TRBJ2-1 TRBV10-2 - once
CASSFTGQGAFDTEAFF TGCGCCAGCAGCTTCACCGGACAGGGGGCGTTTGACACTGAAGCTTTCTTT TRBJ1-1 TRBV5-1 TRBD1 -
CASKDQGRSGTEAFF TGTGCCAGCAAAGATCAGGGGCGTTCGGGCACTGAAGCTTTCTTT TRBJ1-1 TRBV6-6 - -
CASSDFPGQGTFF TGTGCCAGCAGTGACTTCCCGGGACAGGGGACGTTCTTC TRBJ2-1 TRBV6-4 TRBD1 -
CASSWGQHTDTQYF TGTGCCAGCAGCTGGGGACAGCACACAGATACGCAGTATTTT TRBJ2-3 TRBV7-2 TRBD1 -
CASSLAQLEAFF TGTGCCAGCAGCTTAGCGCAACTAGAAGCTTTCTTT TRBJ1-1 TRBV7-9 - once
CAITSGQETTYEQYF TGTGCCATCACCTCAGGACAGGAGACTACCTACGAGCAGTACTTC TRBJ2-7 TRBV10-3 TRBD1 few
CASSISGGSTDTQYF TGTGCCAGCAGTATAAGCGGGGGGAGCACAGATACGCAGTATTTT TRBJ2-3 TRBV6-4 TRBD2 -
CASSVGRVTTNEKLFF TGTGCCAGCAGTGTGGGCAGGGTTACAACTAATGAAAAACTGTTTTTT TRBJ1-4 TRBV25-1 - -
CASSQGQESSYEQYF TGCGCCAGCAGCCAGGGACAGGAAAGCTCCTACGAGCAGTACTTC TRBJ2-7 TRBV4-3 TRBD1 -
CASSTDSLYGYTF TGTGCCAGCAGCACGGACAGCCTCTATGGCTACACCTTC TRBJ1-2 TRBV5-6 - -
CARSDREKFSNQPQHF TGTGCCAGAAGTGACAGGGAGAAGTTTAGCAATCAGCCCCAGCATTTT TRBJ1-5 TRBV5-3 TRBD1 -
CASSLSQRTSPLHF TGTGCCAGCAGCTTAAGTCAGCGGACCTCACCCCTCCACTTT TRBJ1-6 TRBV11-2 - -
CASSDQGDSGSYEQYF TGTGCCAGCAGTGATCAAGGGGATAGCGGCTCCTACGAGCAGTACTTC TRBJ2-7 TRBV25-1 - -
CASRRGEPDTQYF TGTGCCAGTAGAAGGGGCGAGCCAGATACGCAGTATTTT TRBJ2-3 TRBV19 - -
CASSPDRGLAFF TGTGCCAGCAGTCCGGACAGGGGGCTAGCTTTCTTT TRBJ1-1 TRBV6-5 TRBD1 -
CASSPSRGLSSPLHF TGTGCCAGCAGCCCCAGCAGGGGGCTCAGTTCACCCCTCCACTTT TRBJ1-6 TRBV7-2 TRBD1 once
CASSPFSNQPQHF TGTGCCAGCAGCCCGTTCAGCAATCAGCCCCAGCATTTT TRBJ1-5 TRBV5-5 - -
CASSPQSQERGHGYTF TGTGCCAGCTCACCACAGTCACAAGAGCGTGGTCATGGCTACACCTTC TRBJ1-2 TRBV18 - -
CASSLRLQPSEQYF TGTGCCAGCAGTTTACGACTGCAGCCTAGCGAGCAGTACTTC TRBJ2-7 TRBV27 - -
CASSSFDRGGEQYF TGTGCCAGCAGCTCATTCGACAGGGGAGGCGAGCAGTACTTC TRBJ2-7 TRBV5-4 TRBD1 -